This T cell receptor beta chain was profiled in a study of OX40 agonist ivuxolimab in advanced cancers. Across the whole study: Enrollees could have had prior anti-PD-1, anti-PD-L1 or anti-CTLA-4 therapy, which 40% had received. The study, taken as a whole, reports: Low normalized T-cell clonal expansion was also seen in some nonresponders. Partial responders at 0.1-3.0 mg/kg showed near-lowest clonal expansion. Expanded clones were, on average, more numerous in CD8+ T cells than in CD4+.

Germline CDR1 reads SGHTA; CDR2 reads FQGNSA. V was pared by 4 bases and J by 3 bases, with 4 bases between. The CDR3 spans 11 residues. About this clone itself: Its specificity is not known.

The repertoire was sequenced with immunoSEQ multiplex PCR; TCRdb's copy has only in-frame clones and lacks some. The data show 85,000 to 95,000 clones, roughly nine tenths seen once. The V and J genes are TRBV7-2 and TRBJ2-7; no clear D gene. The receptor comes from an adult with an advanced solid tumor such as melanoma, head and neck, liver or kidney cancer. Sample: CD4+ or CD8+ T cells sorted from blood, taken in a trial of the OX40 agonist ivuxolimab. For the CDR3, the DNA is TGTGCCAGCAGCTCTGACTACGAGCAGTACTTC. This gives the protein CASSSDYEQYF.